This TCR beta chain is from a study of OX40 agonist ivuxolimab in advanced cancers. The CDR3 runs 15 residues. Germline-derived CDR1 and CDR2 are ENHRY and SYGVKD. V shed 2 bases and J shed 7 bases, with 18 bases lying between them. Assay used: immunoSEQ multiplex PCR; TCRdb lists only in-frame clones, some missing. Among under 95,000 clones listed, roughly 85% were seen once. Individuals having autoimmune disease history or systemic immunosuppression were not enrolled. Overall study findings and caveats: With doses of 0.1 to 3.0 mg/kg, CD4+ and CD8+ blood T cells had undergone clonal expansion by week 6.

Comment on this clone: As yet, its antigen is unknown.

This sequence originates from an adult with an advanced solid tumor such as melanoma, head and neck, liver or kidney cancer. The V and J genes are TRBV10-3 and TRBJ2-7; D possibly corresponds to TRBD1 (6 bases). Sequenced material: CD4+ or CD8+ T cells sorted from blood, taken in a trial of the OX40 agonist ivuxolimab. DNA for the CDR3: TGTGCCATCAGTGAGCCAAGGACAGCCCAGGGGGAGCAGTACTTC. It translates to CAISEPRTAQGEQYF.